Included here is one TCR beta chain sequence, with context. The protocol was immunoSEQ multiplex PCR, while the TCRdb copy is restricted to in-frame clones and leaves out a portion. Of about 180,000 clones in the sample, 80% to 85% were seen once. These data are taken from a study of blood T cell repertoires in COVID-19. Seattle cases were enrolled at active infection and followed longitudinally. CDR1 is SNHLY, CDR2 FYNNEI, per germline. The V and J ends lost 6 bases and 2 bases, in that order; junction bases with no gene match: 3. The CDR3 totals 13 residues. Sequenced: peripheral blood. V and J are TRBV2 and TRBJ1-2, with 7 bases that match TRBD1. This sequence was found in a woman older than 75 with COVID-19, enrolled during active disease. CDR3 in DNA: TGTGCCAGCAGACCGGGACAGAACTATGGCTACACCTTC. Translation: CASRPGQNYGYTF. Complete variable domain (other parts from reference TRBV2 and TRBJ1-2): EPEVTQTPSHQVTQMGQEVILRCVPISNHLYFYWYRQILGQKVEFLVSFYNNEISEKSEIFDDQFSVERPDGSNFTLKIRSTKLEDSAMYFCASRPGQNYGYTFGSGTRLTVV.